The next 17 T cell receptor beta chains were all read from a single sample in a study of blood T cells in healthy people across ages. PCR was performed a second time for about 7 to 12 cycles using a sample-barcoded 5' primer and a J-beta primer mix. In TCRdb, the 5' RACE reads were re-called with MiXCR into one record per CDR3 protein. This sample has about 1,600,000 distinct CDR3 sequences; around 39% occur once, and the top ten carry roughly 7.7%. The sequencing sample was made of blood. The receptors were gathered from a woman aged 18-29 years in good health.

V is TRBV15 and J is TRBJ2-1; perhaps D is TRBD1 or TRBD2 (5 bases each). V lost 5 bases to trimming and J lost 7 bases, with 18 bases between them. CDR3 size: 15 residues. The V gene's germline CDR1 is LNHNV and CDR2 YYDKDF (reference sequence). The CDR3 nucleotides are TGTGCCACCAGCCGGGACGGGACGCGCGGGAATGAGCAGTTCTTC. Translated: CATSRDGTRGNEQFF.

The J gene is TRBJ2-4, the V gene TRBV2; 9 bases map to TRBD2. The J call may be mistaken, given a closer DNA end match to TRBJ2-7. CDR3 size: 12 residues. CDR1 SNHLY and CDR2 FYNNEI come from the germline V gene. The CDR3 DNA follows: TGTGCCAGCAGCACGGGACTAGCCGAGCAGTACTTC. As protein: CASSTGLAEQYF.

The rearrangement links TRBV12-3 or TRBV12-4 to TRBJ2-5; tentatively, D is TRBD2 (5 bases). The CDR3 runs 13 residues. The V and J ends lost 6 bases and 12 bases respectively, with 20 bases between them. The chain's CDR3 is CASSPSGYSEEYF. DNA for the CDR3: TGTGCCAGCAGCCCCTCCGGGTACTCGGAGGAGTACTTC.

In this sample, this clonotype turned up a few times. The chain is built from TRBV3-1 and TRBJ2-1; TRBD2 aligns across 7 bases. The CDR3 is 17 amino acids. Germline CDR1 and CDR2: LGHDT and YNNKEL (reference sequence). J lost 4 bases, V lost 1 base, and 10 bases had no gene match. CDR3 in DNA: TGTGCCAGCAGCCAAGGTCCGTTTGCGGGGGAATACAATGAGCAGTTCTTC. It is translated as CASSQGPFAGEYNEQFF.

The chain carries TRBV20-1 and TRBJ2-3, with D uncertain. This CDR3 has 11 residues. V lost 6 bases to trimming and J lost 4 bases, with 8 bases between them. The V gene's germline CDR1 is DFQATT and CDR2 SNEGSKA (reference sequence). CDR3 in amino acids: CSAVVADTQYF. CDR3 sequence (DNA): TGCAGTGCCGTGGTAGCAGATACGCAGTATTTT.

This clonotype was picked up a small number of times. This chain joins TRBV7-9 and TRBJ2-5, with 13 nucleotides matching TRBD2. J lost 4 bases, V lost 5 bases, and 13 bases had no gene match. The CDR3 is made up of 18 amino acids. Looked up from germline, CDR1 is SEHNR and CDR2 is FQNEAQ (reference sequence). CDR3 DNA: TGTGCCAGCAGCCACGTTGCCTCACGACTAGCGGGGGGAGAGACCCAGTACTTC. Protein: CASSHVASRLAGGETQYF.

Details on this clonotype: A much bigger clone sits one base away, suggesting this may be a read error. The J gene is TRBJ2-1, the V gene TRBV29-1; 10 bases line up with TRBD2. With the DNA end fitting TRBJ2-7 better, the J assignment may be wrong. The CDR3 extends over 16 amino acids. Germline CDR1 SQVTM, CDR2 ANQGSEA. The CDR3 sequence is CSVEPLAGGPYNEQYF. CDR3 DNA: TGCAGCGTTGAACCTTTAGCGGGAGGCCCCTACAATGAGCAGTACTTC.

V gene TRBV12-3 or TRBV12-4 combines with J gene TRBJ1-1; D ambiguous. V was pared by 5 bases and J by 10 bases, with 11 bases between. The CDR3 covers 11 residues. CDR3 region: CASSPILVAFF. In DNA, the CDR3 is TGTGCCAGCAGTCCGATCTTGGTAGCTTTCTTT.

The V and J genes are TRBV20-1 and TRBJ1-2; 8 nucleotides agree with TRBD1. The CDR3 totals 14 residues. Germline V CDR1 and CDR2: DFQATT, SNEGSKA (reference sequence). The J segment lost 4 bases and the V segment lost 1 base, leaving 5 bases of the junction unmatched. In DNA form, the CDR3 reads TGCAGTGCTAGAGGAGACAGGGGTGTCTATGGCTACACCTTC. Translation: CSARGDRGVYGYTF.

Turning to this clonotype: At one end the junction does not follow the germline gene, possibly because of a read error. The CDR3 nucleotides are TGTGCCATCGACAGGGGGCTCTCAGATGCGCAGTATTTT. This codes for CAIDRGLSDAQYF. V and J are TRBV10-3 and TRBJ2-3; TRBD1 matches 10 bases. The length of the CDR3 is 13 residues. Germline-derived CDR1 and CDR2 are ENHRY and SYGVKD.

This clonotype was found a few times. This rearrangement joins TRBV7-9 to TRBJ1-5; 10 bases fit TRBD1. CDR3 length: 15 residues. The V gene's germline CDR1 is SEHNR and CDR2 FQNEAQ (reference sequence). V lost 6 bases to trimming and J lost 4 bases; unmatched junction nucleotides: 6. The CDR3 DNA is TGTGCCAGCAGTTTGGGGACAGGGGTAAATCAGCCCCAGCATTTT. Encoded protein: CASSLGTGVNQPQHF.

Points on this clonotype: One end of the junction does not line up with germline, which may come from a read error. The DNA for the CDR3 is TGCGCCAACAGCCAAGTCGCTCCCGGAAACGAGCAGTACTTC. Protein product: CANSQVAPGNEQYF. The rearrangement links TRBV4-1 to TRBJ2-7; no definite D call. Germline V gene sequence: CDR1 MGHRA, CDR2 YSYEKL. This CDR3 comprises 14 residues.

The chain joins TRBV4-1 to TRBJ2-5, with 7 positions matching TRBD2. The J call is in doubt because the DNA end fits TRBJ2-7 better. Germline values: CDR1 MGHRA, CDR2 YSYEKL. The CDR3 is 14 amino acids. The CDR3 reads CASSQNPGGYEQYF. The DNA of the CDR3 is TGCGCCAGCAGCCAGAATCCGGGAGGCTACGAGCAGTACTTC.

This chain uses TRBV3-1 with TRBJ1-1; the D is unclear. V lost 5 bases and J 6 bases, leaving 16 bases between the germline ends. CDR3 length equals 14 residues. CDR1 and CDR2 from the germline V gene are LGHDT and YNNKEL (reference sequence). DNA for the CDR3: TGTGCCAGCAGCTTGCGTTCCGGGAGCCCTGAAGCTTTCTTT. Its protein product is CASSLRSGSPEAFF. The entire variable domain, with the rest obtained from reference TRBV3-1 and TRBJ1-1, is as follows: DTAVSQTPKYLVTQMGNDKSIKCEQNLGHDTMYWYKQDSKKFLKIMFSYNNKELIINETVPNRFSPKSPDKAHLNLHINSLELGDSAVYFCASSLRSGSPEAFFGQGTRLTVV.

Details on this clonotype: A junction end diverges from the germline sequence, so it may reflect a read error. The chain is built from TRBV6-6 and TRBJ1-4; D gene uncertain. CDR1 and CDR2 (germline): MNHNY, SVGAGI (reference sequence). This CDR3 region has 13 residues. The CDR3 DNA is TGTACCAGCAGCCCTTGGGTGGATGAAAAACTGTTTTTT. Translated: CTSSPWVDEKLFF.

The chain is built from TRBV12-5 and TRBJ1-1; no reliable D call. The CDR3 has 14 amino acids. V shed 6 bases and J shed 5 bases, with 16 bases lying between them. CDR1 LGHNT and CDR2 FRNRAP come from the germline V gene. CDR3 nucleotides: TGTGCTAGTGGGAAGGGTGAGAAGTATACTGAAGCTTTCTTT. This sequence encodes CASGKGEKYTEAFF. Combining the CDR3 with reference TRBV12-5 and TRBJ1-1 gives the whole variable domain DARVTQTPRHKVTEMGQEVTMRCQPILGHNTVFWYRQTMMQGLELLAYFRNRAPLDDSGMPKDRFSAEMPDATLATLKIQPSEPRDSAVYFCASGKGEKYTEAFFGQGTRLTVV.

CDR3 residues: CASSFARDSKTDTQYF. In nucleotides, the CDR3 is TGTGCCAGCAGCTTTGCGAGGGACAGTAAGACAGATACGCAGTATTTT. The chain has TRBV7-9 and TRBJ2-3; 7 bases are shared with TRBD1. Germline loops: CDR1 SEHNR, CDR2 FQNEAQ (reference sequence). Unmatched junction bases numbered 9, after V lost 3 bases and J lost 3 bases. The CDR3 is made up of 16 amino acids.